These 26 T cell receptor beta chains were sequenced from one sample in a study of blood T cell repertoires in COVID-19. Clones were sequenced by immunoSEQ multiplex PCR, and TCRdb holds only the in-frame ones, with some missing. This sample carries 280,000 or so clones, 90% of them seen once, and the ten largest clones take around 1.7%. Specimen: PBMCs or T cells enriched from blood (not recorded which). The receptors here all came from a woman between 18 and 29 years old with acute COVID-19.

The CDR3, as DNA: TGTGCCATCCTAGGGGCTCCAAAGAACTATGGCTACACCTTC. It is translated as CAILGAPKNYGYTF. The chain has TRBV28 and TRBJ1-2; D may be TRBD1 (5 bases). The CDR3 covers 14 residues. V gave up 10 bases and J gave up 2 bases, with 17 bases separating them. Looked up from germline, CDR1 is MDHEN and CDR2 is SYDVKM.

This chain uses TRBV28 with TRBJ2-5; a possible D gene is TRBD1 (6 bases). This CDR3 has 15 residues. CDR1 is MDHEN, CDR2 SYDVKM, per germline. The V end was cut by 5 bases, the J end by 1 base, with 14 bases between. The CDR3 DNA reads TGTGCCAGCAGTATACAAACAGGGACCCAAGAGACCCAGTACTTC. Amino acids: CASSIQTGTQETQYF.

V usage is TRBV30 and J usage is TRBJ1-1; D might be TRBD1 (5 bases). The V gene lost 1 base and the J gene lost 6 bases, with 18 bases spanning the gap. Germline V gene data show CDR1 as GTSNPN and CDR2 as SVGIG (reference sequence). The CDR3 has 15 amino acids. Written as DNA, the CDR3 is TGTGCCTGGAGTGGAGTCGGGGGATGGTTGGCTGAAGCTTTCTTT. It codes for CAWSGVGGWLAEAFF.

This sequence joins TRBV30 and TRBJ1-5; D is uncertain. Germline values: CDR1 GTSNPN, CDR2 SVGIG (reference sequence). The CDR3 runs 12 residues. V lost 2 bases to trimming and J lost 3 bases, with 5 bases between them. As DNA, the CDR3 is TGTGCCTGGAGTCGGGTCAATCAGCCCCAGCATTTT. Translated, it gives CAWSRVNQPQHF.

In its sample, this clone was seen once. This chain uses TRBV18 with TRBJ1-2; TRBD1 agrees at 9 bases. Per the germline V gene, CDR1 is KGHSH and CDR2 is LQKENI. J gave up 3 bases and V 3 bases, and 5 bases lay outside the gene matches. This CDR3 is built from 15 residues. The CDR3 spells CASSPNRGPDYGYTF. CDR3 sequence (DNA): TGTGCCAGCTCACCTAACAGGGGGCCGGACTATGGCTACACCTTC.

The rearrangement links TRBV1 to TRBJ2-1; TRBD2, the table's D call, was not compared with the DNA. TRBV1 represents a pseudogene. CDR3 length: 17 residues. In DNA, the CDR3 is TGCACCAGCAGCCAGGCCCCTCGGGGGGGAAAAGACAATGAGCAGTTCTTC. Translation gives CTSSQAPRGGKDNEQFF.

V is TRBV5-6 and J is TRBJ1-1; D remains unclear. V lost 3 bases, J lost 10 bases, and 25 bases lay in between. The CDR3 loop spans 16 amino acids. CDR1 SGHDT and CDR2 YYEEEE come from the germline V gene. CDR3 residues: CASSSLWLEAQPRAFF. The CDR3 DNA sequence: TGTGCCAGCAGCTCTTTATGGCTTGAGGCACAACCGCGAGCTTTCTTT.

J is TRBJ2-7 and V is TRBV27; D might be TRBD1 (6 bases). Germline V gives CDR1 MNHEY, CDR2 SMNVEV (reference sequence). The CDR3 totals 14 residues. V was shortened by 6 bases and J by 0 bases, with 12 bases between the two germline ends. The CDR3 coding sequence is TGTGCCAGCAGCCTGACAGGAGTCTCCTACGAGCAGTACTTC. Translated: CASSLTGVSYEQYF.

The CDR3: CAKTGQGMGEQYF. DNA for the CDR3: TGTGCCAAGACGGGACAGGGGATGGGGGAGCAGTACTTC. The chain couples TRBV2 to TRBJ2-7; 10 bases map to TRBD1. Germline trimming cut 10 bases from V and 7 bases from J; bases unmatched to any gene: 10. The germline gives CDR1 SNHLY, CDR2 FYNNEI. This CDR3 spans 13 amino acids.

This clone is a singleton in its sample. This chain joins TRBV7-8 and TRBJ2-3, with D unclear. This CDR3 has 12 amino acids. Germline V gives CDR1 SGHVS, CDR2 FQNEAQ. The V and J ends lost 5 bases and 4 bases respectively, with 7 bases between them. CDR3 sequence (DNA): TGTGCCAGCAGCCATTCGTCAGATACGCAGTATTTT. Amino acid sequence: CASSHSSDTQYF.

The chain has TRBV14 and TRBJ2-1; 8 positions match TRBD2. Germline V gene sequence: CDR1 SGHDN, CDR2 FVKESK. Trimming cost V 1 base and J 10 bases; bases outside gene matches: 3. The CDR3 runs 13 residues. CDR3 DNA: TGTGCCAGCAGCCAAGTGGCTAGCGGGGAGCAGTTCTTC. It encodes CASSQVASGEQFF.

V gene TRBV5-1 combines with J gene TRBJ2-2; 11 nucleotides agree with TRBD2. This CDR3 contains 16 residues. Losses at the gene ends were 4 bases for V and 5 bases for J; bases not matched to a gene: 7. Germline lookup yields CDR1 SGHRS and CDR2 YFSETQ. In DNA, the CDR3 is TGCGCCAGCAGCCCCACTAGCGGGAGTAGTACCGGGGAGCTGTTTTTT. Its protein is CASSPTSGSSTGELFF.

The rearrangement links TRBV7-2 to TRBJ2-7; D is possibly TRBD2 (6 bases). The CDR3 loop spans 16 amino acids. CDR1 and CDR2 (germline): SGHTA, FQGNSA. With 3 bases removed from V and 2 bases from J, the gap between germline ends came to 17 bases. The chain's CDR3 is CASSFVGGDSTYEQYF. In nucleotides, the CDR3 is TGTGCCAGCAGCTTCGTAGGTGGGGACTCAACCTACGAGCAGTACTTC.

The rearrangement uses TRBV7-9 and TRBJ1-1; 7 nucleotides line up with TRBD1. After removal of 4 bases from V and 7 bases from J, the junction contained 3 bases not matched to a gene. The germline V gene encodes CDR1 SEHNR and CDR2 FQNEAQ (reference sequence). The CDR3 consists of 12 residues. The CDR3 spells CASSSRQGEAFF. CDR3 nucleotides: TGTGCCAGCAGCTCCCGACAGGGTGAAGCTTTCTTT.

The chain combines TRBV7-9 with TRBJ1-1; a possible D gene is TRBD1 (5 bases). The CDR3 extends over 13 amino acids. Per the germline V gene, CDR1 is SEHNR and CDR2 is FQNEAQ (reference sequence). With 6 bases removed from V and 5 bases from J, the gap between germline ends came to 13 bases. CDR3 in amino acids: CASRLGGWTEAFF. In DNA, the CDR3 is TGTGCCAGCAGGCTGGGGGGTTGGACTGAAGCTTTCTTT.

The chain couples TRBV19 to TRBJ1-3, with D perhaps matching TRBD1 (5 bases). This CDR3 contains 16 residues. The V gene's germline CDR1 is LNHDA and CDR2 SQIVND (reference sequence). V dropped 5 bases and J dropped 0 bases, with 14 bases sitting between them. CDR3 residues: CASSASQALSGNTIYF. The CDR3 DNA reads as TGTGCCAGTAGTGCCTCACAGGCCCTCTCTGGAAACACCATATATTTT.

The chain combines TRBV2 with TRBJ2-1, with D maybe TRBD2 (5 bases). This CDR3 is 13 amino acids long. Germline lookup yields CDR1 SNHLY and CDR2 FYNNEI. The V gene lost 11 bases and the J gene lost 4 bases, with 15 bases spanning the gap. The CDR3, as DNA: TGTGCCGCCCCCGGGGTCCGGTACAATGAGCAGTTCTTC. Amino acid sequence: CAAPGVRYNEQFF.

The chain employs TRBV19 and TRBJ2-1; D is perhaps TRBD2 (6 bases). Germline CDR1 LNHDA, CDR2 SQIVND (reference sequence). V lost 5 bases and J 3 bases, leaving 14 bases between the germline ends. The CDR3 loop spans 15 amino acids. The CDR3 loop is CASSEDRELYNEQFF. The CDR3 DNA follows: TGTGCCAGTAGTGAGGACCGGGAGCTCTACAATGAGCAGTTCTTC.

The chain carries TRBV19 and TRBJ1-1; 9 nucleotides match TRBD1. The CDR3 runs to 17 residues. The germline CDR1 and CDR2 sequences are LNHDA and SQIVND (reference sequence). The junction had 12 bases not matched to a gene; V was cut back by 5 bases and J by 2 bases. CDR3 DNA sequence: TGTGCCAGTAGTCTCCTCGGGACAGGGAGAAGTAACACTGAAGCTTTCTTT. Its protein product is CASSLLGTGRSNTEAFF.

CDR3 in amino acids: CASSLAYRGQGNGYTF. DNA of the CDR3: TGTGCCAGCAGCTTGGCGTACAGGGGGCAGGGGAATGGCTACACCTTC. This chain joins TRBV5-4 and TRBJ1-2, with 9 bases matching TRBD1. This CDR3 region has 16 residues. Trimming took 0 bases from V and 6 from J; bases not matched to a gene: 9. Per the germline V gene, CDR1 is SGHNT and CDR2 is YYREEE (reference sequence).

The chain is built from TRBV7-2 and TRBJ2-3; a weak D match, TRBD2 (5 bases). The ends were cut back, 5 bases at V and 6 bases at J, with 12 bases in the middle. CDR3 size: 13 residues. CDR1 is SGHTA and CDR2 is FQGNSA in the germline V gene. The CDR3 protein is CASSRPGRDTQYF. In nucleotides, the CDR3 is TGTGCCAGCAGCAGGCCGGGAAGGGATACGCAGTATTTT. Looking up the rest from reference TRBV7-2 and TRBJ2-3 gives the full variable domain: GAGVSQSPSNKVTEKGKDVELRCDPISGHTALYWYRQSLGQGLEFLIYFQGNSAPDKSGLPSDRFSAERTGGSVSTLTIQRTQQEDSAVYLCASSRPGRDTQYFGPGTRLTVL.

This chain's CDR3 is CASSFRDRRGEVGNTEAFF. CDR3 nucleotides: TGTGCCAGCAGCTTCCGGGACAGACGGGGTGAGGTTGGGAACACTGAAGCTTTCTTT. The chain links TRBV7-8 to TRBJ1-1; 7 nucleotides line up with TRBD1. Trimming removed 3 bases from V and 1 base from J; junction bases left unmatched: 17. Germline CDR1 reads SGHVS; CDR2 reads FQNEAQ. This CDR3 comprises 19 residues. The whole variable domain, remainder taken from reference TRBV7-8 and TRBJ1-1, is GAGVSQSPRYKVAKRGQDVALRCDPISGHVSLFWYQQALGQGPEFLTYFQNEAQLDKSGLPSDRFFAERPEGSVSTLKIQRTQQEDSAVYLCASSFRDRRGEVGNTEAFFGQGTRLTVV.

With respect to this clone: Compared with germline, one end of the junction differs, possibly owing to a read error. The rearrangement links TRBV28 to TRBJ2-7, with TRBD1 identical over 9 bases. CDR1 and CDR2 (germline): MDHEN, SYDVKM. This CDR3 region has 12 residues. CDR3 loop: CASRSWTGVVAF. CDR3 sequence (DNA): TGTGCCAGCAGGAGCTGGACAGGGGTCGTGGCTTTC.

The chain links TRBV5-4 to TRBJ2-7; 12 nucleotides match TRBD2. The V gene end was trimmed by 1 base and the J gene end by 0 bases; junction bases not matched to a gene: 2. Germline CDR1 SGHNT, CDR2 YYREEE (reference sequence). The CDR3 loop spans 16 amino acids. The DNA for the CDR3 is TGTGCCAGCAGCTTGACTAGCGGGGGGAGCTCCTACGAGCAGTACTTC. Its protein product is CASSLTSGGSSYEQYF.

The CDR3 here is CAWSVSWPGGGQETQYF. CDR3 sequence (DNA): TGTGCCTGGAGTGTATCTTGGCCGGGAGGAGGCCAAGAGACCCAGTACTTC. The V and J genes are TRBV30 and TRBJ2-5, with TRBD2 matching over 7 bases. This CDR3 comprises 17 residues. J lost 1 base, V lost 0 bases, and 11 bases had no gene match. Looked up from germline, CDR1 is GTSNPN and CDR2 is SVGIG (reference sequence).

The chain recombines TRBV10-3 with TRBJ2-1, with 10 bases that match TRBD2. Germline loops: CDR1 ENHRY, CDR2 SYGVKD. V shed 3 bases and J 1 base; nucleotides not matched to a gene: 3. This CDR3 comprises 16 residues. CDR3 amino acids: CAISDTSGTSYNEQFF. In DNA form, the CDR3 reads TGTGCCATCAGTGATACTAGCGGGACGTCCTACAATGAGCAGTTCTTC.